This passage covers 28 T cell receptor beta chains from one sample sequenced in a study of T cell responses to AZD1222 COVID-19 vaccine. Only in-frame clones appear in the TCRdb table, and some are missing; sequencing was by immunoSEQ multiplex PCR. This sample has roughly 120,000 clones, with approximately 84% found just once. Sequences were derived from peripheral blood, sampled on day 0 of AZD1222 vaccination. These receptors were taken from an adult in good health.

This chain connects TRBV15 to TRBJ2-7, with 8 bases lining up with TRBD2. This CDR3 spans 17 amino acids. Germline V gives CDR1 LNHNV, CDR2 YYDKDF (reference sequence). V trimming: 1 base; J trimming: 5 bases; junction bases outside the gene matches: 13. CDR3 sequence reads: CATSRGSVGGAPHEQYF. The CDR3 bases are TGTGCCACCAGCAGAGGATCAGTCGGGGGGGCCCCTCACGAGCAGTACTTC.

This clone was seen only once. The chain links TRBV13 to TRBJ2-7, with 12 positions matching TRBD2. This CDR3 has 14 residues. CDR1 and CDR2 from the germline V gene are PRHDT and FYEKMQ (reference sequence). Germline trimming cut 6 bases from V and 3 bases from J; bases unmatched to any gene: 3. The CDR3 is CASSGTSGYYEQYF. The CDR3 DNA reads as TGTGCCAGCAGTGGGACTAGCGGGTACTACGAGCAGTACTTC.

J is TRBJ2-2 and V is TRBV7-3; 7 nucleotides agree with TRBD2. The CDR3 has 15 residues. Trimming at V came to 6 bases and at J to 3 bases, leaving 7 bases not matched to a gene. Per the germline V gene, CDR1 is SGHTA and CDR2 is FQGTGA. CDR3 amino acids: CASSPAGRDTGELFF. The CDR3, as DNA: TGTGCCAGCAGTCCAGCAGGGAGGGACACCGGGGAGCTGTTTTTT.

J is TRBJ2-3 and V is TRBV24-1, with 15 bases identical to TRBD2. The ends lost 4 bases at V and 8 bases at J; junction bases unmatched: 9. The CDR3 runs to 17 residues. CDR1 KGHDR and CDR2 SFDVKD come from the germline V gene. The CDR3 is CATSERGLAGGGATQYF. Written as DNA, the CDR3 is TGTGCCACCAGTGAACGGGGACTAGCGGGAGGAGGTGCTACGCAGTATTTT.

The chain is built from TRBV9 and TRBJ2-3, with D perhaps matching TRBD2 (5 bases). V lost 0 bases to trimming and J lost 2 bases, with 10 bases between them. The CDR3 runs 15 residues. The germline V gene has CDR1 SGDLS and CDR2 YYNGEE. Here the CDR3 reads CASSVDGGHTDTQYF. In DNA form, the CDR3 reads TGTGCCAGCAGCGTAGATGGCGGGCACACAGATACGCAGTATTTT.

The rearrangement joins TRBV5-1 to TRBJ2-1, with TRBD2 matching over 10 bases. This CDR3 contains 14 residues. With 2 bases clipped from V and 7 bases from J, the junction kept 3 bases outside the gene matches. Germline lookup yields CDR1 SGHRS and CDR2 YFSETQ. The CDR3 nucleotides read TGCGCCAGCAGCTTTGGTAGCGGGGGGAATGAGCAGTTCTTC. Translation gives CASSFGSGGNEQFF.

The chain recombines TRBV12-5 with TRBJ1-2; D is ambiguous. Germline-derived CDR1 and CDR2 are LGHNT and FRNRAP. This CDR3 spans 12 amino acids. The V gene lost 8 bases and the J gene lost 1 base, with 8 bases spanning the gap. The CDR3 DNA sequence: TGTGCTAGTACAATGAGTAACTATGGCTACACCTTC. Translation gives CASTMSNYGYTF.

CDR3 loop: CASSRDRSQNTEAFF. The CDR3, as DNA: TGTGCCAGTAGTCGGGACCGGTCACAGAACACTGAAGCTTTCTTT. The V call is TRBV19, the J call TRBJ1-1; perhaps TRBD1 as D (5 bases). Between the trimmed V and J ends, which lost 5 bases and 1 base, there was a span of 14 bases. This CDR3 has 15 residues. Germline V gene sequence: CDR1 LNHDA, CDR2 SQIVND (reference sequence).

The chain couples TRBV7-2 to TRBJ2-7; 13 bases map to TRBD2. Germline V gene data show CDR1 as SGHTA and CDR2 as FQGNSA. The CDR3 consists of 16 residues. Losses at the gene ends were 5 bases for V and 4 bases for J; bases not matched to a gene: 8. The CDR3 loop is CASSVTSGRAGYEQYF. The CDR3 DNA reads as TGTGCCAGCAGCGTAACTAGCGGGAGGGCCGGATACGAGCAGTACTTC.

V usage is TRBV9 and J usage is TRBJ2-1, with 9 bases matching TRBD2. Per the germline V gene, CDR1 is SGDLS and CDR2 is YYNGEE. The CDR3 length is 17 residues. Trimming cost V 0 bases and J 0 bases; bases outside gene matches: 4. CDR3: CASSVASSGASYNEQFF. The CDR3 DNA reads TGTGCCAGCAGCGTAGCGTCTAGCGGGGCCTCCTACAATGAGCAGTTCTTC.

J is TRBJ2-1 and V is TRBV29-1; 11 bases agree with TRBD1. The CDR3 loop spans 14 amino acids. V shed 6 bases and J 4 bases; nucleotides not matched to a gene: 5. Germline CDR1 SQVTM, CDR2 ANQGSEA. CDR3 DNA sequence: TGCAGCGTCCGCCGGGACAGGGGGTACAATGAGCAGTTCTTC. It codes for CSVRRDRGYNEQFF.

This rearrangement joins TRBV3-1 (or the pseudogene TRBV3-2) to TRBJ1-1, with D possibly matching TRBD1 (5 bases). From germline, CDR1 is LGHDT and CDR2 YNNKEL (reference sequence). V was pared by 6 bases and J by 1 base, with 9 bases between. CDR3 length: 13 amino acids. CDR3 protein: CASRPTANTEAFF. The CDR3 bases are TGTGCCAGCAGACCGACAGCGAACACTGAAGCTTTCTTT.

The table lists this clone with many counts. Other DNA sequences in this specimen translate into the identical CDR3. The chain recombines TRBV12-3 or TRBV12-4 with TRBJ2-7; 7 bases agree with TRBD1. CDR3 size: 13 residues. V was clipped by 6 bases and J by 3 bases; unmatched bases: 5. The CDR3 nucleotides read TGTGCCAGCAGCCGAAACAGGGGCTACGAGCAGTACTTC. The encoded protein is CASSRNRGYEQYF.

The rearrangement joins TRBV5-1 to TRBJ1-2, with 9 bases identical to TRBD1. The V and J ends lost 4 bases and 8 bases, in that order; junction bases with no gene match: 9. Per germline, CDR1 SGHRS and CDR2 YFSETQ. This CDR3 has 14 residues. CDR3 nucleotide sequence: TGCGCCAGCAGCCCAACCGGGACAGGGTTCGGCTACACCTTC. Its translation is CASSPTGTGFGYTF.

The chain recombines TRBV4-3 with TRBJ1-6; 12 bases fit TRBD1. Germline assignment: CDR1 LGHNA and CDR2 YSLEER. The CDR3 spans 18 residues. V lost 0 bases and J lost 7; bases outside the gene matches: 7. The CDR3 DNA is TGCGCCAGCAGCCAAGAAAGGGGGACAGGGGGCTACAATTCACCCCTCCACTTT. This encodes CASSQERGTGGYNSPLHF.

The CDR3 loop reads CAIRRDPPDTQYF. CDR3 DNA sequence: TGTGCCATCAGGCGGGATCCGCCAGATACGCAGTATTTT. The chain combines TRBV10-3 with TRBJ2-3, with a weak D call TRBD2 (6 bases). Trimming removed 6 bases from V and 4 bases from J, with 11 bases in between. The CDR3 totals 13 residues. Germline loops: CDR1 ENHRY, CDR2 SYGVKD.

This clone was detected once. This rearrangement joins TRBV18 to TRBJ2-7, with 7 bases matching TRBD1. V dropped 7 bases and J dropped 5; count of bases not matched to a gene: 17. CDR3 length equals 16 residues. Germline loops: CDR1 KGHSH, CDR2 LQKENI. The CDR3 nucleotides are TGTGCCAGCTTGGCAGGACAGGCCTCCTCTCGGGACGAGCAGTACTTC. Translated, it gives CASLAGQASSRDEQYF.

The gene calls are TRBV7-8 and TRBJ2-7, with 11 bases lining up with TRBD1. This CDR3 has 14 amino acids. The ends lost 4 bases at V and 8 bases at J; junction bases unmatched: 7. CDR1 and CDR2 from the germline V gene are SGHVS and FQNEAQ. CDR3: CASSSGGQGVQQYF. In nucleotides, the CDR3 is TGTGCCAGCAGCTCTGGGGGACAGGGGGTTCAGCAGTACTTC.

The chain carries TRBV19 and TRBJ2-1; 10 bases align to TRBD2. From germline, CDR1 is LNHDA and CDR2 SQIVND (reference sequence). J gave up 10 bases and V 7 bases, and 10 bases lay outside the gene matches. The CDR3 has 14 residues. CDR3 residues: CASKSGGAAAEQFF. The DNA for the CDR3 is TGTGCCAGTAAGAGCGGGGGGGCCGCTGCCGAGCAGTTCTTC.

The chain combines TRBV6-1 with TRBJ2-7; D not certain. Germline values: CDR1 MNHNS, CDR2 SASEGT. Trimming pared 2 bases from V and 3 bases from J, leaving 11 bases between. This CDR3 is 14 amino acids long. This CDR3 reads CASSERGRGYEQYF. CDR3 sequence (DNA): TGTGCCAGCAGTGAACGAGGCAGAGGCTACGAGCAGTACTTC.

The J gene is TRBJ1-2, the V gene TRBV18, with a possible D match to TRBD1 (5 bases). Between the trimmed V and J ends, which lost 5 bases and 4 bases, there was a span of 17 bases. CDR3 size: 15 residues. Germline lookup yields CDR1 KGHSH and CDR2 LQKENI. As DNA, the CDR3 is TGTGCCAGCTCATCCAGACTGGACATGGGCTATGGCTACACCTTC. Encoded protein: CASSSRLDMGYGYTF.

The chain is built from TRBV30 and TRBJ1-5; D might be TRBD1 (5 bases). V lost 7 bases and J lost 12, with 19 bases in between. The germline V gene has CDR1 GTSNPN and CDR2 SVGIG (reference sequence). There are 12 residues in the CDR3. CDR3 DNA: TGTGCCTCTTCCTCAACAGGTCAACGCCAGCATTTT. Residues: CASSSTGQRQHF.

Concerning this clone: At one boundary the junction diverges from the germline segment, which might be a read error. The chain employs TRBV6-1 and TRBJ1-5; 7 nucleotides line up with TRBD1. The CDR3 is 18 residues long. Germline CDR1 MNHNS, CDR2 SASEGT. In DNA form, the CDR3 reads TGTACCAGCAGTGAATCCCTCCACAGGGGCGTAAGCAATCAGCCCCAGCATTTT. Amino acids: CTSSESLHRGVSNQPQHF.

The rearrangement uses TRBV2 and TRBJ1-1; tentative D call: TRBD1 (5 bases). V was cut by 7 bases and J by 10 bases, with 19 bases left in between. This CDR3 contains 13 residues. Germline V gene lookup returns CDR1 SNHLY and CDR2 FYNNEI. CDR3 bases: TGTGCCAGCATTCAAGGGGCCCTAGAAGGAGCTTTCTTT. Its translation is CASIQGALEGAFF.

This sequence joins TRBV11-3 and TRBJ2-7; 9 bases fit TRBD1. The CDR3 consists of 16 residues. Trimming cost V 2 bases and J 2 bases; bases outside gene matches: 7. Germline V gene data show CDR1 as SGHNT and CDR2 as YENEEA. Here the CDR3 DNA reads TGTGCCAGCAGCTTACCACCGGGACAGGGACCCTACGAGCAGTACTTC. Translating it yields CASSLPPGQGPYEQYF.

The rearrangement joins TRBV7-9 to TRBJ1-2; D is perhaps TRBD1 (6 bases). CDR1 SEHNR and CDR2 FQNEAQ come from the germline V gene (reference sequence). CDR3 size: 14 residues. Trimming removed 3 bases at V and 4 bases at J, with 12 bases between. In DNA, the CDR3 is TGTGCCAGCAGCTTCTCCACAGGGAGCTATGGCTACACCTTC. It yields the protein CASSFSTGSYGYTF.

The chain links TRBV2 to TRBJ2-7; D is uncertain. The CDR3 totals 14 residues. Germline loops: CDR1 SNHLY, CDR2 FYNNEI. With 3 bases removed from V and 0 bases from J, the gap between germline ends came to 9 bases. CDR3 residues: CASSEWPNSYEQYF. CDR3 coding DNA: TGTGCCAGCAGTGAGTGGCCGAACTCCTACGAGCAGTACTTC. Complete variable domain (other parts from reference TRBV2 and TRBJ2-7): EPEVTQTPSHQVTQMGQEVILRCVPISNHLYFYWYRQILGQKVEFLVSFYNNEISEKSEIFDDQFSVERPDGSNFTLKIRSTKLEDSAMYFCASSEWPNSYEQYFGPGTRLTVT.

V usage is TRBV5-1 and J usage is TRBJ1-2; 8 bases agree with TRBD1. The CDR3 runs to 18 residues. Germline CDR1 SGHRS, CDR2 YFSETQ. V was clipped by 1 base and J by 8 bases; unmatched bases: 19. This CDR3 reads CASSLTPGAGQGLRGYTF. In DNA form, the CDR3 reads TGCGCCAGCAGCTTGACCCCTGGGGCCGGACAGGGCTTGCGGGGCTACACCTTC.